This TCR beta chain came from a study of T cell responses to AZD1222 COVID-19 vaccine. Profiling relied on immunoSEQ multiplex PCR, and the TCRdb table lists in-frame clones only, not all of them. Among 90,000 to 130,000 clones listed, 70% to 90% were seen once. Trimming took 1 base from V and 2 from J, leaving 9 bases between them. CDR1 is MNHEY and CDR2 is SMNVEV in the germline V gene (reference sequence). CDR3 size: 14 residues. The rearrangement uses TRBV27 and TRBJ2-7, with a weak D call TRBD1 (5 bases). Here the sequenced sample was peripheral blood, taken 28 days after the second AZD1222 dose. The origin of this receptor is an adult who received the AZD1222 COVID-19 vaccine. CDR3 sequence (DNA): TGTGCCAGCAGTTTATTGGGGCCCCCCTACGAGCAGTACTTC. It yields the protein CASSLLGPPYEQYF.